The rows below give T cell receptor beta chains drawn from one sample of a study of cytotoxic CD8 clonotypes in ibrutinib-treated CLL. Data came from immunoSEQ multiplex PCR; TCRdb stores just in-frame clones and leaves some out. The data show 130,000 to 150,000 clones, with about 79% seen just once and about 13% held by the top ten. The sequencing here drew on PBMCs, taken after 12 months of ibrutinib treatment. The receptors derive from a human donor with chronic lymphocytic leukemia. CDR3s include the opening cysteine and the closing phenylalanine or tryptophan. Each record gives: V gene, clone size, J gene, D gene, CDR3 DNA, CDR3 protein. A D gene is named only where the DNA matches it firmly. A row's size may be missing; if present it is once, few, many or a size class.

v_call: TRBV10-2; clone_size: .; j_call: TRBJ1-4; d_call: .; cdr3_nt: TGCGCCAGCGCAGGGCCTAATGAAAAACTGTTTTTT; cdr3_aa: CASAGPNEKLFF
v_call: TRBV7-8; clone_size: once; j_call: TRBJ2-1; d_call: .; cdr3_nt: TGTGCCAGCAGACCTACTAGTCCTGACAATGAGCAGTTCTTC; cdr3_aa: CASRPTSPDNEQFF
v_call: TRBV7-9; clone_size: .; j_call: TRBJ1-1; d_call: .; cdr3_nt: TGTGCCAGCAGCAACCACTCGTTTCGGACAGCGACTAACACTGAAGCTTTCTTT; cdr3_aa: CASSNHSFRTATNTEAFF
v_call: TRBV11-2; clone_size: few; j_call: TRBJ2-1; d_call: TRBD1; cdr3_nt: TGTGCCAGCAGCCCACGGGACAGGGGGTCCTACAATGAGCAGTTCTTC; cdr3_aa: CASSPRDRGSYNEQFF
v_call: TRBV6-6; clone_size: few; j_call: TRBJ2-7; d_call: .; cdr3_nt: TGTGCCAGCAGTTACATCCCCGGGGGTTACGAGCAGTACTTC; cdr3_aa: CASSYIPGGYEQYF
v_call: TRBV10-3; clone_size: few; j_call: TRBJ2-5; d_call: TRBD1; cdr3_nt: TGTGCCAGCGGGACAGGGACTGGAGAGACCCAGTACTTC; cdr3_aa: CASGTGTGETQYF
v_call: TRBV5-1; clone_size: .; j_call: TRBJ2-7; d_call: .; cdr3_nt: TGCGCCAGCAGCCCGGACAGCCGCAACGAGCAGTACTTC; cdr3_aa: CASSPDSRNEQYF
v_call: TRBV5-1; clone_size: .; j_call: TRBJ2-7; d_call: .; cdr3_nt: TGCGCCAGCAGCGGCCGAGGAGAGAGGTTTGGCGATAAACCCTACGAGCAGTACTTC; cdr3_aa: CASSGRGERFGDKPYEQYF
v_call: TRBV9; clone_size: .; j_call: TRBJ2-5; d_call: .; cdr3_nt: TGTGCCAGCAGCGGCGGGACACCTCAAGAGACCCAGTACTTC; cdr3_aa: CASSGGTPQETQYF
v_call: TRBV7-8; clone_size: .; j_call: TRBJ2-7; d_call: .; cdr3_nt: TGTGCCAGCACCCCGCGGCGCAGCGCCTACGAGCAGTACTTC; cdr3_aa: CASTPRRSAYEQYF
v_call: TRBV7-9; clone_size: few; j_call: TRBJ2-7; d_call: .; cdr3_nt: TGTGCCAGCAGCTCCTTATGGGCCTCGAGTTACGAGCAGTACTTC; cdr3_aa: CASSSLWASSYEQYF
v_call: TRBV4-1; clone_size: .; j_call: TRBJ2-7; d_call: TRBD2; cdr3_nt: TGCGCCAGCAGCCAACCCCCTATGGTAGCGGGTAGCTCCTACGAGCAGTACTTC; cdr3_aa: CASSQPPMVAGSSYEQYF
v_call: TRBV10-3; clone_size: .; j_call: TRBJ2-1; d_call: .; cdr3_nt: TGTGCCATCGGCCGGGTAGCGAAAGACAATGAGCAGTTCTTC; cdr3_aa: CAIGRVAKDNEQFF
v_call: TRBV9; clone_size: .; j_call: TRBJ2-7; d_call: .; cdr3_nt: TGTGCCAGCAGCGCCCTGATGGGGGAGCAGTACTTC; cdr3_aa: CASSALMGEQYF
v_call: TRBV7-9; clone_size: .; j_call: TRBJ2-1; d_call: TRBD2; cdr3_nt: TGTGCCAGCAGCTTAGTAGGCGGGAGCGAGAACTACAATGAGCAGTTCTTC; cdr3_aa: CASSLVGGSENYNEQFF
v_call: TRBV4-1; clone_size: .; j_call: TRBJ2-7; d_call: TRBD1; cdr3_nt: TGCGCCAGCAGCCAGGGACAGCAGAACTCCTACGAGCAGTACTTC; cdr3_aa: CASSQGQQNSYEQYF
v_call: TRBV29-1; clone_size: .; j_call: TRBJ2-5; d_call: TRBD2; cdr3_nt: TGCAGCGTTGGGGGGGGAGGGAAAGAGACCCAGTACTTC; cdr3_aa: CSVGGGGKETQYF
v_call: TRBV5-1; clone_size: .; j_call: TRBJ1-3; d_call: TRBD1; cdr3_nt: TGCGCCAGCAGTTTTGGCATATTCCCGGACAGGTACATCTCTGGAAACACCATATATTTT; cdr3_aa: CASSFGIFPDRYISGNTIYF
v_call: TRBV19; clone_size: .; j_call: TRBJ1-5; d_call: TRBD1; cdr3_nt: TGTGCCAGTAGCTCAGACCCGGGGACAGGGGGGCAGCCCCAGCATTTT; cdr3_aa: CASSSDPGTGGQPQHF
v_call: TRBV22-1; clone_size: .; j_call: TRBJ1-2; d_call: .; cdr3_nt: TGTCCTGGGAGCGCACGTCGGGGGGAAGGGTATGGCTACACCTTC; cdr3_aa: CPGSARRGEGYGYTF
v_call: TRBV6-6; clone_size: .; j_call: TRBJ2-1; d_call: TRBD2; cdr3_nt: TGTGCCAGCCGCCCGCTACTAGCGGGACACAATGAGCAGTTCTTC; cdr3_aa: CASRPLLAGHNEQFF
v_call: TRBV5-4; clone_size: .; j_call: TRBJ2-1; d_call: TRBD2; cdr3_nt: TGTGCCAGCAGCTTGGCGGCTAGCGGGAGGGTTGAGCAGTTCTTC; cdr3_aa: CASSLAASGRVEQFF
v_call: TRBV9; clone_size: .; j_call: TRBJ2-6; d_call: .; cdr3_nt: TGTGCCAGCAGCCCGACCCGACCCTCTGGGGCCAACGTCCTGACTTTC; cdr3_aa: CASSPTRPSGANVLTF
v_call: TRBV7-7; clone_size: .; j_call: TRBJ2-5; d_call: .; cdr3_nt: TGTGCTAGCAGCTTAGACGGCGTGGCAGGACGAATCCAAGAGACCCAGTACTTC; cdr3_aa: CASSLDGVAGRIQETQYF
v_call: TRBV7-7; clone_size: .; j_call: TRBJ2-7; d_call: TRBD1; cdr3_nt: TGTGCTAGCAGCAGGCAGGGGGCCTACGAGCAGTACTTC; cdr3_aa: CASSRQGAYEQYF
v_call: TRBV19; clone_size: .; j_call: TRBJ2-1; d_call: TRBD2; cdr3_nt: TGTGCCAGTAGGGGACTAGCGGGAAAAGAGCAGTTCTTC; cdr3_aa: CASRGLAGKEQFF
v_call: TRBV27; clone_size: .; j_call: TRBJ1-1; d_call: .; cdr3_nt: TGTGCCAGCAGTTTATCCTGGGAGGGGGTAGCTTTCTTT; cdr3_aa: CASSLSWEGVAFF
v_call: TRBV19; clone_size: .; j_call: TRBJ2-5; d_call: .; cdr3_nt: TGTGCCAGTAATGGGGGGGCAGCTGAGACCCAGTACTTC; cdr3_aa: CASNGGAAETQYF